These 27 T cell receptor beta chains originate from one sample sequenced in a study of T cells in Graves' hyperthyroidism and ophthalmopathy. Using RNA transcripts as the source, TCR beta CDR3 regions were amplified. The study used the HTBI primer set for a first-round RT-PCR of the TCR CDR3. TCRdb analysed the multiplex PCR reads with MiXCR anew, one entry per CDR3 protein. Among around 290,000 distinct CDR3 sequences, roughly an eighth were seen once, and the ten largest hold around 8%. Source material: blood. The source is a woman in her thirties or forties with Graves' hyperthyroidism.

Ten or more counts support this clonotype. The chain couples TRBV10-3 to TRBJ2-5; 12 bases match TRBD2. Unmatched junction bases numbered 6, after V lost 5 bases and J lost 2 bases. The CDR3 extends over 16 amino acids. Germline V gene lookup returns CDR1 ENHRY and CDR2 SYGVKD. The CDR3, as DNA: TGTGCCATCAGTAGGGGACTAGCGGGTGCACAAGAGACCCAGTACTTC. Amino acid sequence: CAISRGLAGAQETQYF.

This clonotype was seen a handful of times. An end of the junction does not agree with germline; a read error may underlie this. The chain joins TRBV28 to TRBJ2-1; 7 bases line up with TRBD1. Germline CDR1 MDHEN, CDR2 SYDVKM. The CDR3 loop spans 13 amino acids. The CDR3 loop is CASSLVRGHEQLF. The CDR3 DNA sequence: TGTGCCAGCAGCCTGGTAAGGGGGCATGAGCAGCTCTTC.

This clonotype is labeled large. The V gene is TRBV6-1, the J gene TRBJ2-7; D gene unclear. The ends were cut back, 5 bases at V and 5 bases at J, with 19 bases in the middle. Germline V gene sequence: CDR1 MNHNS, CDR2 SASEGT. The CDR3 is 15 amino acids. The DNA of the CDR3 is TGTGCCAGCAGTATAAACGGACCCCCGCCGGACGAGCAGTACTTC. Its protein product is CASSINGPPPDEQYF.

The V gene is TRBV20-1, the J gene TRBJ2-4; D unresolved. This CDR3 region has 14 residues. The ends were cut back, 5 bases at V and 0 bases at J, with 11 bases in the middle. Germline assignment: CDR1 DFQATT and CDR2 SNEGSKA (reference sequence). CDR3 nucleotides: TGCAGTGCTCACCCAAGTTCAGCCAAAAACATTCAGTACTTC. Translated, it gives CSAHPSSAKNIQYF.

This clonotype occurred a few times. The genes are TRBV6-1 and TRBJ2-2; D may be TRBD2 (6 bases). V lost 6 bases and J 2 bases, leaving 13 bases between the germline ends. Germline CDR1 and CDR2: MNHNS and SASEGT. The CDR3 contains 15 residues. The CDR3 protein is CASRRAGKNTGELFF. CDR3 sequence (DNA): TGTGCCAGCAGGAGGGCGGGGAAAAACACCGGGGAGCTGTTTTTT.

This clonotype came up many times. The rearrangement uses TRBV20-1 and TRBJ1-2; perhaps TRBD1 as D (6 bases). Trimming left V 0 bases short and J 5 bases short, with 13 bases between. There are 14 residues in the CDR3. The germline gives CDR1 DFQATT, CDR2 SNEGSKA (reference sequence). CDR3 amino acids: CSARDSGTWYGYTF. The CDR3 coding sequence is TGCAGTGCTAGAGATTCGGGGACATGGTATGGCTACACCTTC.

Many counts were recorded for this clonotype. This chain joins TRBV7-2 and TRBJ1-2; no clear D. Germline values: CDR1 SGHTA, CDR2 FQGNSA. CDR3 length: 12 residues. Trimming stripped 0 bases from V and 12 bases from J, with 11 bases between. In DNA, the CDR3 is TGTGCCAGCAGCTTAGCGCGAGCCGCACACACCTTC. It translates to CASSLARAAHTF.

The V and J genes are TRBV19 and TRBJ2-2; possibly TRBD1 for D (5 bases). The V gene lost 2 bases and the J gene lost 0 bases, with 7 bases spanning the gap. The CDR3 extends over 15 amino acids. CDR1 LNHDA and CDR2 SQIVND come from the germline V gene (reference sequence). CDR3 residues: CASSILGANTGELFF. CDR3 bases: TGTGCCAGTAGTATACTAGGGGCGAACACCGGGGAGCTGTTTTTT.

This chain joins TRBV3-1 and TRBJ1-2; D gene uncertain. Germline CDR1 is LGHDT and CDR2 is YNNKEL (reference sequence). The CDR3 contains 12 residues. Trimming cost V 4 bases and J 5 bases, with 8 bases left between them. The CDR3 bases are TGTGCCAGCAGCCTCAACAGTTATGGCTACACCTTC. Encoded protein: CASSLNSYGYTF.

This clonotype has a handful of counts. The genes are TRBV4-1 and TRBJ1-1, with a weak D call TRBD1 (5 bases). The CDR3 has 18 residues. Looked up from germline, CDR1 is MGHRA and CDR2 is YSYEKL. The V end was cut by 4 bases, the J end by 3 bases, with 24 bases between. CDR3 bases: TGCGCCAGCAGCCCCTGGGGGAGAAGGGCTGGTCGGGACACTGAAGCTTTCTTT. This codes for CASSPWGRRAGRDTEAFF.

The V and J genes are TRBV18 and TRBJ2-5; no clear D gene. Trimming pared 3 bases from V and 1 base from J, leaving 6 bases between. The CDR3 covers 13 residues. CDR1 KGHSH and CDR2 LQKENI come from the germline V gene. This CDR3 reads CASSPTFQETQYF. The DNA of the CDR3 is TGTGCCAGCTCACCTACTTTCCAAGAGACCCAGTACTTC.

This clonotype was counted at least ten times. The chain employs TRBV28 and TRBJ2-2; 12 bases align to TRBD1. The CDR3 extends over 15 amino acids. The V and J ends lost 3 bases and 6 bases, in that order; junction bases with no gene match: 2. CDR1 is MDHEN and CDR2 is SYDVKM in the germline V gene. CDR3 nucleotides: TGTGCCAGCAGTTTGGGACAGGGGGCGGCCGGGGAGCTGTTTTTT. Amino acid sequence: CASSLGQGAAGELFF.

This clonotype has a count of ten or more. The rearrangement joins TRBV7-9 to TRBJ2-1, with D unclear. Trimming removed 5 bases at V and 2 bases at J, with 10 bases between. This CDR3 is 14 amino acids long. Germline values: CDR1 SEHNR, CDR2 FQNEAQ (reference sequence). Here the CDR3 reads CASSPSRTYNEQFF. In DNA, the CDR3 is TGTGCCAGCAGCCCATCTAGGACCTACAATGAGCAGTTCTTC.

This clonotype was observed at least ten times. The chain joins TRBV5-1 to TRBJ2-1; unclear D gene. V gave up 3 bases and J gave up 9 bases, with 10 bases separating them. The CDR3 sequence is 12 residues long. CDR1 SGHRS and CDR2 YFSETQ come from the germline V gene. CDR3 sequence reads: CASSYLDGEQFF. CDR3 in DNA: TGCGCCAGCAGCTATCTGGACGGTGAGCAGTTCTTC.

In its sample, this clonotype was seen many times. The V and J genes are TRBV6-1 and TRBJ1-3; the match to TRBD1 covers 10 bases. V shed 5 bases, J shed 2 bases, and the junction held 3 bases outside the gene matches. The V gene's germline CDR1 is MNHNS and CDR2 SASEGT. The CDR3 sequence is 15 residues long. This chain's CDR3 is CASSYGQGAGNTIYF. In DNA, the CDR3 is TGTGCCAGCAGTTATGGACAGGGGGCTGGAAACACCATATATTTT.

V is TRBV5-1 and J is TRBJ1-2; D is possibly TRBD1 (6 bases). Per germline, CDR1 SGHRS and CDR2 YFSETQ. The length of the CDR3 is 19 residues. V lost 0 bases and J lost 1, with 22 bases in between. The CDR3 nucleotides read TGCGCCAGCAGCTTGGTTTTTGCGTCAGGACAGCGCCTTAACTATGGCTACACCTTC. It is translated as CASSLVFASGQRLNYGYTF.

The rearrangement uses TRBV7-2 and TRBJ1-1, with TRBD1 as a possible D gene (6 bases). This CDR3 is 15 amino acids long. V was pared by 4 bases and J by 3 bases, with 15 bases between. Germline CDR1 SGHTA, CDR2 FQGNSA. The CDR3 DNA follows: TGTGCCAGCAGCTGGCGGGGGGGGGCGGACACTGAAGCTTTCTTT. Protein product: CASSWRGGADTEAFF.

Many counts were recorded for this clonotype. V and J are TRBV5-1 and TRBJ1-4, with unresolved D. The CDR3 runs 15 residues. V was clipped by 2 bases and J by 3 bases, with 11 bases between them. Looked up from germline, CDR1 is SGHRS and CDR2 is YFSETQ. The CDR3 loop is CASSFSYRSNEKLFF. DNA for the CDR3: TGCGCCAGCAGCTTTTCGTACAGATCTAATGAAAAACTGTTTTTT.

This clonotype occurred many times. The chain uses TRBV2 and TRBJ2-3; D is possibly TRBD2 (6 bases). Germline values: CDR1 SNHLY, CDR2 FYNNEI. The CDR3 consists of 17 residues. Trimming shortened V by 6 bases and J by 3 bases, and 22 bases separated the two germline ends. This chain's CDR3 is CASRASHRGVRTDTQYF. CDR3 coding DNA: TGTGCCAGCAGGGCGAGTCATCGCGGGGTTAGAACAGATACGCAGTATTTT. The complete variable domain, with remaining parts taken from reference TRBV2 and TRBJ2-3, reads EPEVTQTPSHQVTQMGQEVILRCVPISNHLYFYWYRQILGQKVEFLVSFYNNEISEKSEIFDDQFSVERPDGSNFTLKIRSTKLEDSAMYFCASRASHRGVRTDTQYFGPGTRLTVL.

Here the CDR3 reads CASNSGSTYEQYF. CDR3 nucleotides: TGCGCCAGCAACTCGGGTTCGACCTACGAGCAGTACTTC. The chain carries TRBV5-1 and TRBJ2-7; the D is unclear. The CDR3 has 13 amino acids. Trimming removed 6 bases from V and 2 bases from J, with 12 bases in between. Germline loops: CDR1 SGHRS, CDR2 YFSETQ.

In this sample, this clonotype turned up many times. The V call is TRBV29-1, the J call TRBJ1-1; D gene unclear. CDR1 is SQVTM and CDR2 is ANQGSEA in the germline V gene. This CDR3 contains 13 residues. Trimming stripped 0 bases from V and 3 bases from J, with 8 bases between. CDR3 loop: CSVEDLQDTEAFF. The CDR3 DNA reads as TGCAGCGTTGAAGATCTTCAAGACACTGAAGCTTTCTTT. The entire variable domain, with the rest obtained from reference TRBV29-1 and TRBJ1-1, is as follows: SAVISQKPSRDICQRGTSLTIQCQVDSQVTMMFWYRQQPGQSLTLIATANQGSEATYESGFVIDKFPISRPNLTFSTLTVSNMSPEDSSIYLCSVEDLQDTEAFFGQGTRLTVV.

This sequence joins TRBV12-3 or TRBV12-4 and TRBJ2-5; 15 positions agree with TRBD2. This CDR3 is 15 amino acids long. With V trimmed by 6 bases and J by 4 bases, 3 bases remained unmatched. The CDR3 coding sequence is TGTGCCAGCAGGGGACTAGCGGGAGGACGAGAGACCCAGTACTTC. Translating gives CASRGLAGGRETQYF.

This clonotype came up once. A much larger clone lies one base from this, so it may be a read error. J is TRBJ2-2 and V is TRBV7-2, with a weak D call TRBD1 (5 bases). CDR1 and CDR2 (germline): SGHTA, FQGNSA. Trimming took off 5 bases at V and 5 bases at J, with 15 bases between the two ends. CDR3 size: 15 residues. Here the CDR3 DNA reads TGTGCCAGCAGCACCAGGACAAGGGTTACCGGGGAGCTGTTTTTT. Its translation: CASSTRTRVTGELFF.

The rearrangement joins TRBV13 to TRBJ2-1, with 7 nucleotides matching TRBD2. The CDR3 is made up of 14 amino acids. Per the germline V gene, CDR1 is PRHDT and CDR2 is FYEKMQ (reference sequence). Germline trimming cut 6 bases from V and 0 bases from J; bases unmatched to any gene: 2. CDR3 protein: CASSQRDSYNEQFF. In DNA, the CDR3 is TGTGCCAGCAGTCAGCGGGACTCCTACAATGAGCAGTTCTTC.

The V call is TRBV29-1, the J call TRBJ2-3; TRBD1 matches 8 bases. J was trimmed by 0 bases and V by 6 bases; bases with no gene match: 5. CDR1 is SQVTM, CDR2 ANQGSEA, per germline. The CDR3 extends over 14 amino acids. CDR3 sequence: CSVTRDRSTDTQYF. DNA for the CDR3: TGCAGCGTGACCCGGGACAGGAGCACAGATACGCAGTATTTT.

J is TRBJ1-6 and V is TRBV5-1, with TRBD1 matching 8 bases. Per the germline V gene, CDR1 is SGHRS and CDR2 is YFSETQ. V lost 2 bases to trimming and J lost 6 bases; unmatched junction nucleotides: 1. The CDR3 is made up of 14 amino acids. CDR3 sequence (DNA): TGCGCCAGCAGCTTTACAGGGGGTAATTCACCCCTCCACTTT. Amino acids: CASSFTGGNSPLHF.

This clonotype was found many times. V and J are TRBV5-1 and TRBJ1-2; 10 positions match TRBD1. This CDR3 spans 14 amino acids. Losses at the gene ends were 0 bases for V and 8 bases for J; bases not matched to a gene: 4. CDR1 SGHRS and CDR2 YFSETQ come from the germline V gene. The chain's CDR3 is CASSLVGTGDGYTF. The CDR3 DNA reads as TGCGCCAGCAGCTTGGTTGGGACAGGGGACGGCTACACCTTC. Supplemented by reference TRBV5-1 and TRBJ1-2, the full variable domain reads KAGVTQTPRYLIKTRGQQVTLSCSPISGHRSVSWYQQTPGQGLQFLFEYFSETQRNKGNFPGRFSGRQFSNSRSEMNVSTLELGDSALYLCASSLVGTGDGYTFGSGTRLTVV.